This is a list of T cell receptor beta chains from one sample in a study of metastatic and nonmetastatic thyroid tumors. TCRdb reassembled clones from the PCR reads with MiXCR. The sample carries roughly 13,000 clones, roughly 29% recorded once. The source material was blood. The origin of the receptors is a female donor with papillary thyroid cancer or a benign thyroid nodule (not recorded which). Some clones in this sample may be carry-over from other donors' samples. Each CDR3 is given with its conserved first and last residue. The order of the fields is clone size, J gene, D gene, V gene, CDR3 protein, CDR3 DNA. A D gene is named only where the DNA matches it firmly. Where a row states a size, it is once, few, many or the class of an expanded clone; other rows omit it.

- | TRBJ1-1 | - | TRBV5-1 | CASNIGNTEAFF | TGCGCCAGCAACATCGGGAACACTGAAGCTTTCTTT
once | TRBJ2-1 | - | TRBV20-1 | CSAKVRGRNEQFF | TGCAGTGCCAAGGTGAGGGGTAGGAATGAGCAGTTCTTC
- | TRBJ2-5 | TRBD2 | TRBV7-2 | CASSQLAGVETQYF | TGTGCCAGCAGCCAACTAGCGGGAGTAGAGACCCAGTACTTC
- | TRBJ2-5 | TRBD2 | TRBV5-1 | CASSRTSGSSETQYF | TGCGCCAGCAGCCGTACTAGCGGGTCGTCAGAGACCCAGTACTTC
- | TRBJ2-2 | - | TRBV4-3 | CASSRELRGQNTGELFF | TGCGCCAGCAGCCGCGAGCTACGCGGGCAGAACACCGGGGAGCTGTTTTTT
medium-sized | TRBJ2-3 | TRBD1 | TRBV11-3 | CASSLGPGGNTQYF | TGTGCCAGCAGCTTAGGCCCAGGGGGCAATACGCAGTATTTT
once | TRBJ1-1 | - | TRBV6-2/TRBV6-3 | CACSRTRVFPCEAFF | TGTGCCTGCAGTCGGACGCGTGTGTTCCCATGTGAAGCTTTCTTT
few | TRBJ2-2 | - | TRBV6-2/TRBV6-3 | CASSRPTRMAGELFF | TGTGCCAGCAGTAGACCGACTAGGATGGCCGGGGAGCTGTTTTTC
many | TRBJ2-5 | - | TRBV27 | CASRPTGRGEESQYF | TGTGCCAGCAGACCGACGGGGAGAGGAGAAGAGAGCCAGTACTTC
- | TRBJ2-1 | TRBD2 | TRBV18 | CATPGLAGGGNEQFF | TGTGCCACCCCGGGACTAGCGGGAGGTGGAAATGAGCAGTTCTTC
- | TRBJ2-7 | - | TRBV9 | CASSVGVGVEQYF | TGTGCCAGCAGCGTAGGGGTCGGGGTCGAGCAGTACTTC
- | TRBJ2-1 | - | TRBV5-1 | CASSPHRGQQFF | TGCGCCAGCAGCCCCCACCGGGGACAGCAGTTCTTC
few | TRBJ2-1 | - | TRBV6-1 | CASSRQRADNEQFF | TGTGCCAGCAGTCGCCAGCGGGCGGACAATGAGCAGTTCTTC
medium-sized | TRBJ1-2 | - | TRBV5-6 | CASKKGEGGYTF | TGTGCCAGCAAAAAGGGTGAAGGGGGCTACACCTTC
- | TRBJ1-2 | - | TRBV5-1 | CASSWSLVPLYGYTF | TGCGCCAGCAGCTGGTCCCTGGTTCCCCTCTATGGCTACACCTTC
- | TRBJ2-7 | - | TRBV6-2/TRBV6-3 | CASRTDRSSYEQYF | TGTGCCAGCAGGACCGACAGGAGCTCCTACGAGCAGTACTTC
many | TRBJ2-1 | - | TRBV3-1 | CASSQVAGNNEQFF | TGTGCCAGCAGCCAAGTAGCAGGGAACAATGAGCAGTTCTTC
medium-sized | TRBJ2-7 | TRBD1 | TRBV20-1 | CSARDGTGGEFTYEQYF | TGCAGTGCTAGAGATGGAACAGGGGGCGAATTCACCTACGAGCAGTACTTC
once | TRBJ2-7 | - | TRBV20-1 | CSARGLDGSYEQYF | TGCAGTGCTAGAGGTTTGGACGGATCCTACGAGCAGTACTTC
- | TRBJ1-6 | TRBD1 | TRBV13 | CASSPRTGRTTRHNSPLHF | TGTGCCAGCAGCCCTCGGACAGGGAGAACGACCCGCCATAATTCACCCCTCCACTTT
- | TRBJ1-5 | TRBD1 | TRBV30 | CAWSVRGGGTPQHF | TGTGCCTGGAGTGTGAGAGGGGGCGGGACGCCCCAGCATTTT
- | TRBJ2-7 | - | TRBV11-2 | CTNSLGVYEQYF | TGTACCAACAGCTTAGGTGTCTACGAGCAGTACTTC
- | TRBJ2-1 | TRBD2 | TRBV5-1 | CASSARAGGNEQFF | TGCGCCAGCAGCGCGAGGGCGGGAGGCAATGAGCAGTTCTTC
medium-sized | TRBJ2-2 | - | TRBV27 | CASSLKGYTGELFF | TGTGCCAGCAGTCTCAAGGGGTACACCGGGGAGCTGTTTTTT
medium-sized | TRBJ2-5 | TRBD1 | TRBV2 | CASSRDSRGETQYF | TGTGCCAGCAGCCGGGACAGTCGCGGGGAGACCCAGTACTTC
many | TRBJ2-5 | - | TRBV11-1 | CASRMEGETQYF | TGTGCCAGCAGGATGGAAGGGGAGACCCAGTACTTC
- | TRBJ2-7 | TRBD1 | TRBV7-8 | CASSFAWTGNEQYF | TGTGCCAGCAGCTTTGCCTGGACAGGGAACGAGCAGTACTTC
few | TRBJ1-2 | - | TRBV20-1 | CSAPVDFYGYTF | TGCAGTGCCCCGGTGGATTTCTATGGCTACACCTTC
- | TRBJ2-4 | TRBD2 | TRBV5-1 | CASSLGASGENIQYF | TGCGCCAGCAGCTTGGGTGCTAGCGGTGAAAACATTCAGTACTTC